This is a list of T cell receptor beta chains from one sample in a study of shared clonotypes between healthy human individuals. Data came from immunoSEQ multiplex PCR; TCRdb stores just in-frame clones and leaves some out. Among around 2.5 million clones listed, roughly 93% were seen once. The material sequenced was naive CD4+ T cells from PBMCs. The receptor set was obtained from a man aged 18-30 years in good health. Some clones in this sample may be carry-over from other donors' samples. CDR3s include the opening cysteine and the closing phenylalanine or tryptophan. The order of the fields is CDR3 protein, CDR3 DNA, D gene, clone size, J gene, V gene. The D gene is left open where the match is weak. Size tells how often a clone was seen (once, few, many) or the class of an expanded clone, and some rows leave it out.

CASSLGAYEQYF TGCGCCAGCAGCTTGGGTGCCTACGAGCAGTACTTC . . TRBJ2-7 TRBV5-1
CASSPLQGNGYTF TGTGCCAGCTCACCACTGCAGGGGAATGGCTACACCTTC . . TRBJ1-2 TRBV18
CASSLRDTAYEQYF TGTGCCAGCAGCTTAAGGGACACCGCCTACGAGCAGTACTTC . . TRBJ2-7 TRBV7-9
CASSFPSQGPLKPQHF TGTGCCAGCAGCTTTCCGTCACAGGGGCCGTTGAAGCCCCAGCATTTT TRBD1 once TRBJ1-5 TRBV5-7
CAISDQMGRDTEAFF TGTGCCATCAGTGACCAAATGGGGCGAGACACTGAAGCTTTCTTT . . TRBJ1-1 TRBV10-3
CASSPRDNYGYTF TGTGCCAGCTCACCCCGGGACAACTATGGCTACACCTTC . . TRBJ1-2 TRBV18
CASSFAGVEKLFF TGTGCCAGCAGTTTTGCCGGGGTTGAAAAACTGTTTTTT . . TRBJ1-4 TRBV28
CASSPPGQETQYF TGTGCCAGCTCACCGCCCGGACAAGAGACCCAGTACTTC . . TRBJ2-5 TRBV18
CASSLGQGTVNQPQHF TGTGCCAGCAGTCTAGGACAAGGGACAGTCAATCAGCCCCAGCATTTT TRBD1 . TRBJ1-5 TRBV27
CASSPRAQHAGSGNTIYF TGTGCCAGCAGCCCCAGGGCCCAACACGCAGGATCTGGAAACACCATATATTTT . . TRBJ1-3 TRBV9
CAISEGQRQTYEQYF TGTGCCATCAGTGAGGGACAGCGACAAACCTACGAGCAGTACTTC . . TRBJ2-7 TRBV10-3
CASSLRGGPYEQYF TGTGCCAGCAGCTTGAGAGGGGGGCCTTACGAGCAGTACTTC . . TRBJ2-7 TRBV5-4
CASSFDRAASYEQYF TGTGCCAGCAGTTTCGACAGGGCCGCCTCCTACGAGCAGTACTTC TRBD1 . TRBJ2-7 TRBV5-4
CSVTGFLFGYTF TGCAGCGTAACAGGGTTCTTGTTTGGCTACACCTTC . once TRBJ1-2 TRBV29-1
CASSFGGSEQYF TGCGCCAGCAGCTTTGGAGGATCCGAGCAGTACTTC . . TRBJ2-7 TRBV5-1
CASSPFGDSTDTQYF TGTGCCAGCAGCCCTTTTGGCGATAGCACAGATACGCAGTATTTT . once TRBJ2-3 TRBV28
CASSFLTALIPGNTIYF TGTGCCAGCAGCTTTCTGACGGCACTGATCCCTGGAAACACCATATATTTT . . TRBJ1-3 TRBV7-2